One sample yielded the 16 T cell receptor beta chains listed below, sequenced in a study of T-cell reconstitution after alpha-beta-depleted transplantation in children. A library of TCRbeta sequences, prepared with unique molecular identifiers, was generated. TCRdb passed the PCR reads through MiXCR, listing each CDR3 protein once. The sample contains approximately 130,000 distinct CDR3 sequences, approximately 8.7% of which appear only once. The sample consisted of PBMCs, mostly from graft donor cells, taken 180 days after TCRalphabeta/CD19-depleted stem cell transplant. These receptor sequences come from a girl less than two years old who had a stem cell transplant for combined immunodeficiency, so the T cells may come from the graft donor.

The V and J genes are TRBV25-1 and TRBJ2-1; 8 bases are shared with TRBD2. The germline CDR1 and CDR2 sequences are MGHDK and SYGVNS. The CDR3 length is 16 residues. V lost 5 bases to trimming and J lost 0 bases; unmatched junction nucleotides: 6. For the CDR3, the DNA is TGTGCCAGCAGTCAACTAGCGGCGAACTCCTACAATGAGCAGTTCTTC. Protein product: CASSQLAANSYNEQFF. The full variable domain, completed using reference TRBV25-1 and TRBJ2-1, is EADIYQTPRYLVIGTGKKITLECSQTMGHDKMYWYQQDPGMELHLIHYSYGVNSTEKGDLSSESTVSRIRTEHFPLTLESARPSHTSQYLCASSQLAANSYNEQFFGPGTRLTVL.

This clonotype was detected a few times. The chain uses TRBV6-1 and TRBJ2-7; TRBD1 matches 7 bases. The J segment lost 0 bases and the V segment lost 6 bases, leaving 5 bases of the junction unmatched. Germline assignment: CDR1 MNHNS and CDR2 SASEGT. This CDR3 spans 14 amino acids. The CDR3 region is CASSGTVNSYEQYF. CDR3 DNA: TGTGCCAGCAGCGGGACAGTTAACTCCTACGAGCAGTACTTC.

There are many counts of this clonotype. The J gene is TRBJ2-2, the V gene TRBV7-2; D remains unclear. Trimming shortened V by 6 bases and J by 2 bases, and 13 bases separated the two germline ends. This CDR3 is built from 15 residues. Germline V gene sequence: CDR1 SGHTA, CDR2 FQGNSA. The DNA for the CDR3 is TGTGCCAGCAGACCTCGGACGTTCAACACCGGGGAGCTGTTTTTT. It yields the protein CASRPRTFNTGELFF.

This chain joins TRBV28 and TRBJ2-7, with 8 bases aligning to TRBD1. The CDR3 totals 14 residues. Germline lookup yields CDR1 MDHEN and CDR2 SYDVKM. After removal of 7 bases from V and 3 bases from J, the junction contained 8 bases not matched to a gene. The CDR3 sequence: CASMDRAIVYEQYF. The CDR3 coding sequence is TGTGCCAGCATGGACAGGGCAATTGTCTACGAGCAGTACTTC.

The rearrangement links TRBV20-1 to TRBJ2-5; maybe TRBD1 (5 bases). V lost 0 bases and J lost 5, with 19 bases in between. The CDR3 has 16 amino acids. Germline values: CDR1 DFQATT, CDR2 SNEGSKA (reference sequence). The CDR3 DNA reads TGCAGTGCTAGAGACTTTCTCAGGGAAGAGTGGGAGACCCAGTACTTC. Translation gives CSARDFLREEWETQYF.

This clonotype has just a few counts. The chain is built from TRBV7-2 and TRBJ2-1; TRBD1 is a possible D gene (6 bases). The V and J ends lost 4 bases and 7 bases respectively, with 8 bases between them. Germline lookup yields CDR1 SGHTA and CDR2 FQGNSA. This CDR3 comprises 12 residues. The CDR3 region is CASSSGTNEQFF. CDR3 nucleotides: TGTGCCAGCAGCTCAGGGACAAATGAGCAGTTCTTC.

This clonotype occurred a few times. The V and J genes are TRBV28 and TRBJ2-1; 7 nucleotides line up with TRBD1. The CDR3 contains 15 residues. Trimming cost V 5 bases and J 8 bases; bases outside gene matches: 12. Germline V gives CDR1 MDHEN, CDR2 SYDVKM. CDR3 amino acids: CASSHTGAPKYEQFF. The DNA for the CDR3 is TGTGCCAGCAGTCATACAGGGGCGCCGAAGTATGAGCAGTTCTTC.

This clonotype has only a few counts. The chain employs TRBV5-1 and TRBJ1-5, with TRBD1 matching over 9 bases. Germline CDR1 is SGHRS and CDR2 is YFSETQ. The CDR3 sequence is 17 residues long. V shed 3 bases and J 2 bases; nucleotides not matched to a gene: 9. Here the CDR3 reads CASSSKTGTGRNQPQHF. The DNA for the CDR3 is TGCGCCAGCAGCTCCAAAACCGGGACAGGGCGCAATCAGCCCCAGCATTTT.

The V call is TRBV19, the J call TRBJ1-2, with 7 nucleotides matching TRBD1. CDR3 length equals 13 residues. The germline V gene has CDR1 LNHDA and CDR2 SQIVND (reference sequence). Trimming at V came to 5 bases and at J to 9 bases, leaving 9 bases not matched to a gene. The CDR3 DNA is TGTGCCAGTAGTCCCAGGGGGTCTGAGAGCTACACCTTC. This encodes CASSPRGSESYTF.

This clonotype was found a few times. The chain is built from TRBV29-1 and TRBJ2-1, with D maybe TRBD1 (6 bases). The CDR3 runs 15 residues. Germline V gives CDR1 SQVTM, CDR2 ANQGSEA. V lost 7 bases to trimming and J lost 0 bases, with 16 bases between them. This chain's CDR3 is CSGKWDTNSYNEQFF. CDR3 sequence (DNA): TGCAGCGGGAAGTGGGACACCAACTCCTACAATGAGCAGTTCTTC.

V usage is TRBV29-1 and J usage is TRBJ2-7; D is ambiguous. The V gene lost 8 bases and the J gene lost 0 bases, with 17 bases spanning the gap. The V gene's germline CDR1 is SQVTM and CDR2 ANQGSEA. The CDR3 spans 14 residues. CDR3 residues: CSIISQSTSYEQYF. The CDR3 nucleotides are TGCAGCATCATATCACAGTCAACCTCCTACGAGCAGTACTTC.

J is TRBJ1-4 and V is TRBV5-1, with D perhaps TRBD1 (5 bases). Trimming removed 2 bases from V and 1 base from J, with 12 bases in between. CDR1 and CDR2 from the germline V gene are SGHRS and YFSETQ. This CDR3 contains 16 residues. The CDR3 region has the DNA TGCGCCAGCAGCTTTGGCAGGGAGAGAACTAATGAAAAACTGTTTTTT. This encodes CASSFGRERTNEKLFF.

This clonotype has more than one count but fewer than ten. The V gene is TRBV6-5, the J gene TRBJ2-5; 7 nucleotides agree with TRBD2. With V trimmed by 6 bases and J by 4 bases, 5 bases remained unmatched. This CDR3 is built from 13 residues. Germline CDR1 is MNHEY and CDR2 is SVGAGI. The chain's CDR3 is CASRGRAPETQYF. The CDR3 DNA reads as TGTGCCAGCAGAGGGAGGGCCCCAGAGACCCAGTACTTC.

V is TRBV12-3 or TRBV12-4 and J is TRBJ2-7, with 11 nucleotides matching TRBD2. The CDR3 runs to 15 residues. J was trimmed by 7 bases and V by 5 bases; bases with no gene match: 10. For the CDR3, the DNA is TGTGCCAGCAGTACTAGCGGGAGCACATCAAGAGAGCAGTACTTC. This codes for CASSTSGSTSREQYF.

This chain uses TRBV27 with TRBJ2-1, with D possibly being TRBD1 (6 bases). This CDR3 is 14 amino acids long. Per the germline V gene, CDR1 is MNHEY and CDR2 is SMNVEV (reference sequence). Between the trimmed V and J ends, which lost 5 bases and 8 bases, there was a span of 16 bases. The CDR3 region has the DNA TGTGCCAGCAGTCAGGGGACAACGGGGCATGAGCAGTTCTTC. It translates to CASSQGTTGHEQFF.

This rearrangement joins TRBV20-1 to TRBJ1-2, with D possibly being TRBD1 (5 bases). The germline V and J ends were trimmed by 6 bases and 4 bases, with 15 bases remaining between them. Per the germline V gene, CDR1 is DFQATT and CDR2 is SNEGSKA (reference sequence). This CDR3 is built from 13 residues. The CDR3 bases are TGCAGTGCGCAACCGGGGCAGACCTATGGCTACACCTTC. It encodes CSAQPGQTYGYTF.